Below are 18 T cell receptor beta chains sequenced from a single sample in a study of T cell clonality in common variable immunodeficiency. For these TCRs, the target antigens are not known. Clones were read by immunoSEQ multiplex PCR, and TCRdb kept only the in-frame ones, dropping some. Sampling found 15,000 to 20,000 clones, none seen once. Study results and caveats: Reportedly, TCR beta sequences from common variable immunodeficiency showed fewer deletions and N-nucleotide insertions.

Sequenced sample: peripheral blood mononuclear cells. These receptors were taken from a human donor with common variable immunodeficiency.

This clone was observed at least ten times. The CDR3: CASSLGQGKYEQYF. The sequenced part of the CDR3 DNA is TGCGCCAGCAGCTTGGGACAGGGGAAGTACGAG. This chain connects TRBV5-1 to TRBJ2-7; the match to TRBD1 covers 8 bases. Sequencing ends 3 residues short of the CDR3 end; the germline J gene provides the rest. This CDR3 spans 14 amino acids. Germline CDR1 reads SGHRS; CDR2 reads YFSETQ. The V and J ends lost 0 bases and 4 bases, in that order; junction bases with no gene match: 3.

Notes on this clone: The CDR3 extends 3 residues past the end of the read, so its final part is completed from the germline J gene. The chain recombines TRBV6-2 or TRBV6-3 with TRBJ2-3; TRBD2 agrees at 7 bases. CDR1 MNHEY and CDR2 SVGEGT come from the germline V gene. This CDR3 spans 15 amino acids. V lost 7 bases and J lost 1; bases outside the gene matches: 8. The CDR3 region is CASTIRGGRTDTQYF. The DNA read from the CDR3 is TGTGCCAGCACCATCCGCGGGGGACGCACAGATACG.

Concerning this clone itself: A much larger clone lies a single base off, so this may be a read error. The CDR3 here is CASTSKGRAIYEQYF. CDR3 DNA (partial): TGTGCCAGCACCTCAAAGGGGCGAGCGATATACGAG. The chain joins TRBV7-3 to TRBJ2-7; D might be TRBD1 (5 bases). The CDR3 end falls 3 residues outside the read, so it is completed with the germline J gene. Germline CDR1 is SGHTA and CDR2 is FQGTGA. V lost 7 bases and J 4 bases, leaving 20 bases between the germline ends. The CDR3 length is 15 residues.

This clone came up many times. With the read ending 3 residues before the CDR3 end, the germline J gene is used to fill in that end. The chain has TRBV18 and TRBJ1-5, with D unclear. The CDR3 runs 16 residues. Per germline, CDR1 KGHSH and CDR2 LQKENI. V was cut by 4 bases and J by 0 bases, with 13 bases left in between. Partial CDR3 DNA: TGTGCCAGCTCACAGTCAGTACCTTATAGCAATCAGCCC. Its protein is CASSQSVPYSNQP. The CDR3 reads in full as CASSQSVPYSNQPQHF.

This clone came up a few times. The sequence runs out 3 residues before the end of the CDR3; the remainder is reconstructed from the germline J gene. The chain couples TRBV5-1 to TRBJ2-1, with 10 bases that match TRBD2. Germline V lookup: CDR1 SGHRS, CDR2 YFSETQ. There are 17 residues in the CDR3. Trimming removed 4 bases from V and 2 bases from J; junction bases left unmatched: 9. The DNA read from the CDR3 is TGCGCCAGCAGCACTAAGACTAGCGGGCTCCCCTACAATGAG. It specifies CASSTKTSGLPYNE. The full-length CDR3 reads as CASSTKTSGLPYNEQFF.

This clone was detected only a few times. The read ends 3 residues early relative to the CDR3; the germline J gene fills the gap. The genes are TRBV30 and TRBJ1-6; 8 bases are shared with TRBD1. The CDR3 loop spans 18 amino acids. The V segment lost 2 bases and the J segment 0 bases; nucleotides outside the gene matches: 9. Germline V gene lookup returns CDR1 GTSNPN and CDR2 SVGIG (reference sequence). The CDR3 is CAWSKSRTGSSYNSPLHF. The CDR3 bases that were read are TGTGCCTGGAGTAAATCCCGGACAGGGAGCTCCTATAATTCACCC. Combining the CDR3 with reference TRBV30 and TRBJ1-6 gives the whole variable domain SQTIHQWPATLVQPVGSPLSLECTVEGTSNPNLYWYRQAAGRGLQLLFYSVGIGQISSEVPQNLSASRPQDRQFILSSKKLLLSDSGFYLCAWSKSRTGSSYNSPLHFGNGTRLTVT.

On this clone itself: The DNA ends 3 residues before the CDR3 does, and the rest of the CDR3 is filled in from the germline J gene. The V gene is TRBV7-2, the J gene TRBJ2-7, with 12 nucleotides matching TRBD2. The CDR3 sequence is 15 residues long. The V gene end was trimmed by 1 base and the J gene end by 4 bases; junction bases not matched to a gene: 2. Per the germline V gene, CDR1 is SGHTA and CDR2 is FQGNSA. The CDR3 loop is CASSLGLAGAYEQYF. CDR3 DNA, as far as it was read: TGTGCCAGCAGCTTAGGACTAGCGGGAGCTTACGAG.

This clone was detected ten times or more. The CDR3: CAWRIRGSTYEQYF. The DNA read from the CDR3 is TGTGCCTGGAGAATAAGAGGGTCAACCTACGAG. This sequence joins TRBV30 and TRBJ2-7; a weak D match, TRBD2 (5 bases). The DNA ends 3 residues before the CDR3 does, and the rest of the CDR3 is filled in from the germline J gene. Germline V gene data show CDR1 as GTSNPN and CDR2 as SVGIG (reference sequence). CDR3 size: 14 residues. The V gene lost 3 bases and the J gene lost 2 bases, with 14 bases spanning the gap. Based on the CDR3 plus reference TRBV30 and TRBJ2-7, the full variable domain is SQTIHQWPATLVQPVGSPLSLECTVEGTSNPNLYWYRQAAGRGLQLLFYSVGIGQISSEVPQNLSASRPQDRQFILSSKKLLLSDSGFYLCAWRIRGSTYEQYFGPGTRLTVT.

This clone was seen many times. Coverage ceases 3 residues before the CDR3 finishes, and the germline J gene fills in the end. This rearrangement joins TRBV29-1 to TRBJ2-7; 9 bases match TRBD1. Germline lookup yields CDR1 SQVTM and CDR2 ANQGSEA. The CDR3 consists of 15 residues. The V and J ends lost 7 bases and 2 bases, in that order; junction bases with no gene match: 12. CDR3 sequence reads: CSATGGAGLAYEQYF. The part of the CDR3 DNA that was read is TGCAGCGCAACAGGGGGCGCGGGGTTGGCCTACGAG.

This clone was observed many times. The CDR3 end is not reached by the read, which stops 3 residues before it; the germline J gene fills it in. The V call is TRBV5-4, the J call TRBJ2-7, with 11 positions matching TRBD2. There are 16 residues in the CDR3. Germline assignment: CDR1 SGHNT and CDR2 YYREEE (reference sequence). Trimming cost V 4 bases and J 2 bases; bases outside gene matches: 8. CDR3 sequence reads: CASSTRLAGNPYEQYF. The CDR3 bases that were read are TGTGCCAGCAGCACCCGACTAGCGGGGAACCCCTACGAG.

With respect to this clone: Coverage ceases 3 residues before the CDR3 finishes, and the germline J gene fills in the end. V and J are TRBV20-1 and TRBJ2-1; 8 bases are a match to TRBD1. Per the germline V gene, CDR1 is DFQATT and CDR2 is SNEGSKA (reference sequence). CDR3 length equals 14 residues. J lost 5 bases, V lost 1 base, and 4 bases had no gene match. CDR3 residues: CSARVGTGDNEQFF. The CDR3 DNA, read in part, is TGCAGTGCTAGAGTAGGGACAGGTGACAATGAG.

Note on this clone: The read stops 3 residues short of the end of the CDR3; the missing end is completed from the germline J gene. The chain combines TRBV30 with TRBJ2-5; D is perhaps TRBD2 (7 bases). Germline CDR1 reads GTSNPN; CDR2 reads SVGIG (reference sequence). Trimming stripped 2 bases from V and 2 bases from J, with 15 bases between. This CDR3 is 15 amino acids long. This CDR3 reads CAWSRGGGGQETQYF. The covered CDR3 bases are TGTGCCTGGAGTAGGGGGGGTGGCGGACAAGAGACC.

This clone was seen many times. Coverage ceases 3 residues before the CDR3 finishes, and the germline J gene fills in the end. The chain joins TRBV19 to TRBJ1-2, with D hard to call. CDR1 is LNHDA, CDR2 SQIVND, per germline (reference sequence). The V end lost 4 bases, the J end lost 4 bases, and 7 bases lay between the germline ends. This CDR3 has 12 residues. The CDR3 bases that were read are TGTGCCAGTAGTACAGGTGGCTATGGC. Translation: CASSTGGYG. The full CDR3 protein is CASSTGGYGYTF.

This clone showed up just a few times. The read terminates 3 residues ahead of where the CDR3 ends, so the germline J gene completes it. The chain couples TRBV20-1 to TRBJ1-2; D perhaps matches TRBD1 (6 bases). The V gene's germline CDR1 is DFQATT and CDR2 SNEGSKA (reference sequence). V lost 0 bases and J lost 7, with 15 bases in between. The CDR3 contains 14 residues. Incomplete CDR3 DNA: TGCAGTGCTAGAGAGGGAAGCAGGGGCTCTGGC. Residues: CSAREGSRGSG. The full-length CDR3 reads as CSAREGSRGSGYTF.

This clone was counted many times. The missing CDR3 end, 3 residues past where the read stops, is filled in from the germline J gene. The chain is built from TRBV5-6 and TRBJ2-4; TRBD2 agrees at 10 bases. From germline, CDR1 is SGHDT and CDR2 YYEEEE. The CDR3 totals 14 residues. This CDR3 is CASSLEKRGGTQYF. The DNA read from the CDR3 is TGTGCCAGCAGCTTGGAGAAGCGGGGGGGTACT. The whole variable domain, filled in from reference TRBV5-6 and TRBJ2-4, reads DAGVTQSPTHLIKTRGQQVTLRCSPKSGHDTVSWYQQALGQGPQFIFQYYEEEERQRGNFPDRFSGHQFPNYSSELNVNALLLGDSALYLCASSLEKRGGTQYFGAGTRLSVL.

This clone was seen repeatedly, ten times or more. The read terminates 3 residues ahead of where the CDR3 ends, so the germline J gene completes it. The chain joins TRBV13 to TRBJ1-5, with a tentative D call TRBD1 (5 bases). CDR1 and CDR2 (germline): PRHDT, FYEKMQ (reference sequence). The V end was cut by 8 bases, the J end by 4 bases, with 9 bases between. The CDR3 spans 12 residues. CDR3 amino acids: CASAAGNQPQHF. CDR3 bases read: TGTGCCAGCGCGGCAGGGAATCAGCCC.

There are many counts of this clone. The read stops 3 residues short of the end of the CDR3; the missing end is completed from the germline J gene. The rearrangement joins TRBV7-9 to TRBJ2-7; maybe TRBD1 (8 bases). V shed 4 bases and J shed 2 bases, with 15 bases lying between them. The CDR3 contains 15 residues. Germline V gene sequence: CDR1 SEHNR, CDR2 FQNEAQ (reference sequence). CDR3 DNA (partial): TGTGCCAGCAGCTCCTACAGGGGGAGGGCCTACGAG. Protein sequence: CASSSYRGRAYE. The whole CDR3 region reads CASSSYRGRAYEQYF.

Turning to this clone: The CDR3 end is not reached by the read, which stops 3 residues before it; the germline J gene fills it in. V gene TRBV6-2 or TRBV6-3 combines with J gene TRBJ2-6; D is ambiguous. V lost 6 bases and J 0 bases, leaving 9 bases between the germline ends. This CDR3 comprises 15 residues. Germline CDR1 reads MNHEY; CDR2 reads SVGEGT. The DNA read from the CDR3 is TGTGCCAGCAGCCCAACAGCCTCTGGGGCCAACGTC. It specifies CASSPTASGANV. The entire CDR3 sequence reads CASSPTASGANVLTF.